The present entry profiles one TCR beta chain with its context. Its antigen target is currently unknown. Base qualities are missing; no much larger clone stands one base away. Trimming takes 0 bases from V and 4 bases from J, and the germline ends sit 10 bases apart. The germline V gene specifies SGDLS as CDR1 and YYNGEE as CDR2. The cysteine opens and the phenylalanine closes a CDR3 of 14 amino acids. Of all the DNA, just the CDR3 is kept, 42 bases in frame from base 1. This record comes from a study of beta chain features in type 1 diabetes (dated by TCRdb to about 2018). With regard to the full study: Mean age, gender distribution, total cell number and subset yield were not different between patients and healthy donors. A total of 107,917,701 sorted cells were examined across all samples, and RNA yield correlated strongly with the number of cells per subset. The study compared TCRB repertoires of sorted circulating CD4+ T cell subsets between recently diagnosed type 1 diabetes patients and matched healthy donors. Whereas all 28 donors provided naive and central memory subsets, regulatory and stem cell-like memory subsets were isolated from just 8 patients and about eight healthy donors.

A single peripheral blood draw of approximately 120 mL on average was collected from each donor into heparinised tubes. Naive, central memory, regulatory and stem cell-like memory CD4+ T cells were sorted on a BD FACSAria II using a panel including CD45RO, CCR7, CD25, CD127, CD95 and CD27. A purity above 95% was achieved for all sorted populations. PBMCs were separated immediately by Lymphoprep density gradient centrifugation and were stained directly, without being cultured. To minimize batch effects, samples were stained and sorted in pairs, one healthy donor with one patient per experiment. On the study overall, not on this receptor specifically: PCR might favor shorter templates, but patient and control samples were amplified and corrected together, so any skew would affect both groups equally. Type 1 diabetes patients showed a moderate but significant shortening of TCRB CDR3 length in all four CD4+ subsets. Because cDNA was sequenced instead of genomic DNA, highly expressing activated cells could be over-represented, though the groups showed no difference in activation or CD3 levels. Naive, central memory and regulatory TCRB repertoires appeared to be more alike among patients than among healthy donors. At VDJ recombination sites, patients with type 1 diabetes made fewer insertions and deleted more nucleotides, a pattern implying thymic rearrangement abnormalities. HLA sub-analyses involved small numbers of individuals, so any influence of HLA type on TCRB rearrangement remained unresolved.

The entire isolated RNA was reverse transcribed using the High Capacity cDNA Reverse Transcription Kit, and thus expressed TCRB transcripts were sequenced. Naive, central memory and regulatory T cell samples underwent deep immunoSEQ sequencing, averaging about 3.57 million total reads per sample. After sorted cells were lysed in RLT buffer, RNA was extracted with DNase-treated RNeasy Micro or Mini kits, with the choice depending on cell number. To prevent cross-contamination, each cell subset was processed individually, whereas patient and healthy donor samples were processed jointly. TCRB sequences were amplified from cDNA with the immunoSEQ multiplex PCR, producing 87-bp fragments spanning the CDR3 region. Sequencing of the amplicons was performed on the Illumina HiSeq platform. The authors' pipeline ran thus. PCR bias was corrected computationally using synthetic template baselines, and reads within Hamming distance 2 were collapsed, with unmergeable singletons discarded. Reads were aligned against IMGT so that V, D and J genes, CDR3 length and insertions or deletions at six rearrangement sites could be assigned. Within each subset, clonotype counts were normalized to sorted cell number, after which true diversity and Gini coefficients were computed with the tcR R package. The overlap coefficient, calculated on TCRB nucleotide sequences, was used to quantify repertoire sharing. Out-of-frame TCRB sequences from naive cells were analyzed to stand in for the pre-selection repertoire. This immuneACCESS table, as held by TCRdb, lists in-frame sequences with V and J called but not all clones. Of the missing ones, under half trace to an unresolved V gene in checked studies; the others have no known cause. The V and J calls and clone size come from that table; D and trimming were worked out from the DNA. The sample table contains 250,000 to 350,000 clones; only one count was recorded for around 15% of them. 0.017% of the sample is held by the ten biggest clonotypes.

The chain couples TRBV9 to TRBJ1-1; a weak D assignment points to TRBD1 (6 bases agree). This TCR derives from a man aged 30-40 years with type 1 diabetes. Source material: naive CD4+ T cells from blood. What this sample's cell subset or site label stands for: true naive CD4+ T cells. The DNA sequence is given as TGTGCCAGCAGCGTAGAGGGCAGGGGCACTGAAGCTTTCTTT. Protein translation: CASSVEGRGTEAFF.